The 13 T cell receptor beta chains below were found in one sample sequenced in a study of regulatory T cells in long-lasting Graves disease. Time point defined: persistent/refractory GD, antithyroid drugs over 5 years with positive TRAb. Scientists built the TCR library using RNA that was extracted from PBMCs. To make TCR beta libraries, researchers used iRepertoire HTBI primers and Arm-PCR of CDR3 regions. Each CDR3 protein is one row after TCRdb ran MiXCR on the multiplex PCR reads. This sample has 300,000 to 350,000 distinct CDR3 sequences; around 20% occur once, and the top ten carry roughly 27%. Sequencing was performed on peripheral blood mononuclear cells (PBMCs), taken when the disease was refractory, from a patient treated with antithyroid drugs. These receptors all stem from a female donor with Graves disease.

This clonotype was seen only a few times. The J gene is TRBJ2-7, the V gene TRBV7-9; the match to TRBD2 covers 8 bases. The length of the CDR3 is 16 residues. The trim removed 3 bases at V and 13 bases at J, leaving 20 bases unmatched. Germline CDR1 SEHNR, CDR2 FQNEAQ (reference sequence). Here the CDR3 reads CASSLPQGLVQSGFYF. CDR3 sequence (DNA): TGTGCCAGCAGCTTGCCCCAGGGACTAGTCCAGTCGGGGTTTTACTTC.

This clonotype has ten or more counts. This rearrangement joins TRBV11-2 to TRBJ1-4; 10 bases align to TRBD1. V gave up 5 bases and J gave up 12 bases; unmatched junction bases: 3. CDR3 length: 12 amino acids. From germline, CDR1 is SGHAT and CDR2 FQNNGV. The CDR3 DNA reads as TGTGCCAGCAGCCCCGACAGGGGGCAACTGTTTTTT. As protein: CASSPDRGQLFF.

This clonotype appeared a few times. The chain has TRBV19 and TRBJ1-5, with 7 positions matching TRBD1. Trimming took 4 bases from V and 1 from J; bases not matched to a gene: 4. The germline V gene has CDR1 LNHDA and CDR2 SQIVND (reference sequence). The CDR3 covers 15 residues. The CDR3 loop reads CASSRQGGSNQPQHF. In nucleotides, the CDR3 is TGTGCCAGTAGTAGACAGGGAGGCAGCAATCAGCCCCAGCATTTT.

This clonotype has ten or more counts. The chain recombines TRBV6-5 with TRBJ1-1; 8 bases agree with TRBD1. This CDR3 is built from 16 residues. V lost 2 bases and J lost 2; bases outside the gene matches: 7. CDR1 is MNHEY and CDR2 is SVGAGI in the germline V gene. CDR3 amino acids: CASSYRTGRSNTEAFF. CDR3 coding DNA: TGTGCCAGCAGTTACAGGACAGGGAGAAGTAACACTGAAGCTTTCTTT.

This clonotype was observed at least ten times. The chain has TRBV6-5 and TRBJ2-7, with D perhaps matching TRBD1 or TRBD2 (5 bases each). The germline V gene has CDR1 MNHEY and CDR2 SVGAGI. The CDR3 runs to 13 residues. Trimming removed 4 bases at V and 5 bases at J, with 12 bases between. The CDR3 sequence is CASSLGVRDEQYF. The CDR3 DNA reads as TGTGCCAGCAGTTTGGGGGTTCGGGACGAGCAGTACTTC.

This clonotype occurred many times. The rearrangement uses TRBV18 and TRBJ1-1; D unresolved. The CDR3 sequence is 14 residues long. The V gene's germline CDR1 is KGHSH and CDR2 LQKENI. Trimming took 6 bases from V and 0 from J, leaving 11 bases between them. CDR3 loop: CASSYLGLNTEAFF. The CDR3 DNA reads as TGTGCCAGCTCGTACTTGGGCTTGAACACTGAAGCTTTCTTT.

A few counts support this clonotype. The V and J genes are TRBV12-3 or TRBV12-4 and TRBJ1-3; no clear D. The CDR3 spans 13 residues. Trimming stripped 8 bases from V and 0 bases from J, with 8 bases between. Written as DNA, the CDR3 is TGTGCCAGCCGAAAGGCCTCTGGAAACACCATATATTTT. Translating gives CASRKASGNTIYF.

This clonotype has at least ten counts. The chain recombines TRBV6-5 with TRBJ1-4; perhaps TRBD1 as D (6 bases). Germline values: CDR1 MNHEY, CDR2 SVGAGI. With 0 bases removed from V and 5 bases from J, the gap between germline ends came to 13 bases. The CDR3 contains 16 residues. CDR3 amino acids: CASSYSDRRKNEKLFF. In nucleotides, the CDR3 is TGTGCCAGCAGTTACTCTGACAGGCGAAAAAATGAAAAACTGTTTTTT.

J is TRBJ1-3 and V is TRBV13, with 8 nucleotides matching TRBD1. V dropped 6 bases and J dropped 0; count of bases not matched to a gene: 10. This CDR3 has 17 residues. CDR1 PRHDT and CDR2 FYEKMQ come from the germline V gene (reference sequence). The CDR3 nucleotides read TGTGCCAGCAGGCGCAACATCGGACAGGGCTCTGGAAACACCATATATTTT. This sequence encodes CASRRNIGQGSGNTIYF.

This clonotype was seen a handful of times. This sequence joins TRBV7-2 and TRBJ2-3, with D maybe TRBD1 (6 bases). V gave up 5 bases and J gave up 7 bases, with 10 bases separating them. There are 12 residues in the CDR3. Germline V gene sequence: CDR1 SGHTA, CDR2 FQGNSA. The CDR3 DNA reads TGTGCCAGCAGCCACAGGGAAAATACGCAGTATTTT. Protein product: CASSHRENTQYF.

Concerning this clonotype itself: A junction boundary mismatches the germline segment, possibly from a read error. V is TRBV7-8 and J is TRBJ2-4, with D unclear. The CDR3 is made up of 16 amino acids. From germline, CDR1 is SGHVS and CDR2 FQNEAQ. The CDR3 sequence is CVSSPRGGLAKNIQYF. CDR3 bases: TGTGTCAGCAGCCCTCGCGGCGGTCTAGCCAAAAACATTCAGTACTTC.

V gene TRBV3-1 combines with J gene TRBJ2-7; D is possibly TRBD2 (5 bases). The V and J ends lost 0 bases and 1 base respectively, with 13 bases between them. The CDR3 extends over 16 amino acids. The germline CDR1 and CDR2 sequences are LGHDT and YNNKEL (reference sequence). CDR3 DNA sequence: TGTGCCAGCAGCCAAGATATCGGGCTAGCTTCCTACGAGCAGTACTTC. This gives the protein CASSQDIGLASYEQYF.

This sequence joins TRBV28 and TRBJ2-3; the D gene is possibly TRBD2 (6 bases). The length of the CDR3 is 14 residues. CDR1 and CDR2 from the germline V gene are MDHEN and SYDVKM. Between the trimmed V and J ends, which lost 6 bases and 4 bases, there was a span of 14 bases. The CDR3 nucleotides read TGTGCCAGCAGAGCGGGCAGAACCGCAGATACGCAGTATTTT. It specifies CASRAGRTADTQYF.